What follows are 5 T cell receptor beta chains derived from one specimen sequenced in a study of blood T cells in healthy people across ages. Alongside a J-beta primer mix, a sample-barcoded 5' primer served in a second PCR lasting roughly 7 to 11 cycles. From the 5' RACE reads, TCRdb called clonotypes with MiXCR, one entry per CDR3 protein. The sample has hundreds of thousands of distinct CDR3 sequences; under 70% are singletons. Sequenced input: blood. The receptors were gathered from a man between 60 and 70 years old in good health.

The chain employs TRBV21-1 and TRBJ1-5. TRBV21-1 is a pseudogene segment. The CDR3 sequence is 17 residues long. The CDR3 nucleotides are TGTGCCAGCAGCAAACTCGTATTAGGTGAGGGCAATCAGCCCCAGCATTTT. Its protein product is CASSKLVLGEGNQPQHF.

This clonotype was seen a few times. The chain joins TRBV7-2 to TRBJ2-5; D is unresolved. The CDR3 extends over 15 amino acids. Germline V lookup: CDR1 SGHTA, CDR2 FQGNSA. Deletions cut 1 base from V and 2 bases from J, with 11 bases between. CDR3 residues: CASSLGGIAQETQYF. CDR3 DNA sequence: TGTGCCAGCAGCTTAGGGGGAATCGCGCAAGAGACCCAGTACTTC.

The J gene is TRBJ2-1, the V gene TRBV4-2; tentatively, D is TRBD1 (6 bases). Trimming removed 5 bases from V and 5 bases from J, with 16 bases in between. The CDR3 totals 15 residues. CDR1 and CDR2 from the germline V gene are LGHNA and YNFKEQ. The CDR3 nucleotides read TGTGCCAGCAGCGCGACAGGCCGAGACGACAATGAGCAGTTCTTC. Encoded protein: CASSATGRDDNEQFF.

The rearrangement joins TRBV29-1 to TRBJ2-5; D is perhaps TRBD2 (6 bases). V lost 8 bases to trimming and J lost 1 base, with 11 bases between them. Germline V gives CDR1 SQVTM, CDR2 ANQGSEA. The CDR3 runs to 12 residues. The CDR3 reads CSSAGIQETQYF. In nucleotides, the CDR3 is TGCAGCTCCGCGGGGATCCAAGAGACCCAGTACTTC.

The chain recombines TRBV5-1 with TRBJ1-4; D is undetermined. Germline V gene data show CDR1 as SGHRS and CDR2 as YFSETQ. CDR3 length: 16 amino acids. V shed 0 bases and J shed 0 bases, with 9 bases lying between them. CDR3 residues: CASSLDEYATNEKLFF. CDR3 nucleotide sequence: TGCGCCAGCAGCTTGGATGAATATGCAACTAATGAAAAACTGTTTTTT.